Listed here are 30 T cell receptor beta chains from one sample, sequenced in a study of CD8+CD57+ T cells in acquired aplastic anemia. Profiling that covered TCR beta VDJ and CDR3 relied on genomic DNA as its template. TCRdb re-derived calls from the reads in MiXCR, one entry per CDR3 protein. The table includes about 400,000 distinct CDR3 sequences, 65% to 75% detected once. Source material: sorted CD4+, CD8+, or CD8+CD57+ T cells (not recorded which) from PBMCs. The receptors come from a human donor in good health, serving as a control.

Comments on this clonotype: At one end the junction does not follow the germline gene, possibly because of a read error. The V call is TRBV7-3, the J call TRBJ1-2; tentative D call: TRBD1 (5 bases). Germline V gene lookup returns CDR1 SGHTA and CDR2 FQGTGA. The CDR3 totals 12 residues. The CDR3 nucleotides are TGCGCCAGCAGCCAGCTAGCGGGGGGTTACACCTTC. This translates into CASSQLAGGYTF.

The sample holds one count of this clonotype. Written as DNA, the CDR3 is TGTGCCAGCAGTTTATTAGGTTGCCCCCACGAGCAGTACTTC. Translation gives CASSLLGCPHEQYF. The rearrangement joins TRBV2 to TRBJ2-7; D ambiguous. V was trimmed by 5 bases and J by 5 bases, leaving 16 bases between them. The CDR3 is 14 amino acids. Per germline, CDR1 SNHLY and CDR2 FYNNEI.

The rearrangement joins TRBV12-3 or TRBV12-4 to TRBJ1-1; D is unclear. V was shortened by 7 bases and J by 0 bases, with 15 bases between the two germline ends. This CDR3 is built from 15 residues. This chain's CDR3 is CASTFGVLMNTEAFF. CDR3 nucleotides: TGTGCCAGCACTTTCGGGGTTTTGATGAACACTGAAGCTTTCTTT.

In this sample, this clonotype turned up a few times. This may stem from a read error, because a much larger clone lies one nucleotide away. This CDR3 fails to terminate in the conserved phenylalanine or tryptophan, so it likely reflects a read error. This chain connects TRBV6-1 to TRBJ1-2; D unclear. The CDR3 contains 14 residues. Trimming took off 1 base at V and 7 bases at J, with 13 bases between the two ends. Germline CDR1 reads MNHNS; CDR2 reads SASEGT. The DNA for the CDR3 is TGTGCCAGCAGTGAAGGGGCCCCAGGCCTTGGCTACACCCTC. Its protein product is CASSEGAPGLGYTL.

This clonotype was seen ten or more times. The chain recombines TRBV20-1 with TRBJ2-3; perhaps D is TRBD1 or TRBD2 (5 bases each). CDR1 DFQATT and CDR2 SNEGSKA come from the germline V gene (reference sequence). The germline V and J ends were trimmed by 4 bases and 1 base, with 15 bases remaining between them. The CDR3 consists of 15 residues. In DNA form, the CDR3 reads TGCAGTGCTAAGGATGGGGGTTCGGGCACAGATACGCAGTATTTT. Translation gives CSAKDGGSGTDTQYF.

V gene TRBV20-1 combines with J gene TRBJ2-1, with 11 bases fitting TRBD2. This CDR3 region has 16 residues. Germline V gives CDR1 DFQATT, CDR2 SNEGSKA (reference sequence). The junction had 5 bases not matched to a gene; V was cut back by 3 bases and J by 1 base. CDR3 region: CSARDIAGGSYNEQFF. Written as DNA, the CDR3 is TGCAGTGCTAGGGATATAGCGGGGGGGTCCTACAATGAGCAGTTCTTC.

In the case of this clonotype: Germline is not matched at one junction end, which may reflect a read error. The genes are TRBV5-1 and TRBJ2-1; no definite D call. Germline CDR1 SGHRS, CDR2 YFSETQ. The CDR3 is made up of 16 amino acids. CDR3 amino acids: CASSLNFVPTYNEQFF. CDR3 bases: TGTGCCAGCAGCTTAAATTTCGTCCCGACCTACAATGAGCAGTTCTTC. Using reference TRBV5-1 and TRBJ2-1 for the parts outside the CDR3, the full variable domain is KAGVTQTPRYLIKTRGQQVTLSCSPISGHRSVSWYQQTPGQGLQFLFEYFSETQRNKGNFPGRFSGRQFSNSRSEMNVSTLELGDSALYLCASSLNFVPTYNEQFFGPGTRLTVL.

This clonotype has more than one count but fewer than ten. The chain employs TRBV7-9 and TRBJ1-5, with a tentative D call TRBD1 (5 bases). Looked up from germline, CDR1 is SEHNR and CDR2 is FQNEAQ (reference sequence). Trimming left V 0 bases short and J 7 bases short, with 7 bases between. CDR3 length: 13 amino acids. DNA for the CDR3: TGTGCCAGCAGCTTAGCGCAGGGACAGCCCCAGCATTTT. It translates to CASSLAQGQPQHF.

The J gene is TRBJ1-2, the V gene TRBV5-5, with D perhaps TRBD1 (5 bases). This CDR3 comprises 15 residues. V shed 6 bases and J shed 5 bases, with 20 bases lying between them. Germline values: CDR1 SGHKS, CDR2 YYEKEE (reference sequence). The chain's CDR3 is CASNAPSGTVYGYTF. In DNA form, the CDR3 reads TGTGCCAGCAACGCTCCTTCAGGGACCGTTTATGGCTACACCTTC.

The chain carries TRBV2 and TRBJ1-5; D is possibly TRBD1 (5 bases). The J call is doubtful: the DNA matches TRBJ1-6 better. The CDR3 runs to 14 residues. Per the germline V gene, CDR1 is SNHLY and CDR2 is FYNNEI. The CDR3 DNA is TGTGCCAGCAGTGACGGGGGGGACAATTCACCCCTCCACTTT. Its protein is CASSDGGDNSPLHF.

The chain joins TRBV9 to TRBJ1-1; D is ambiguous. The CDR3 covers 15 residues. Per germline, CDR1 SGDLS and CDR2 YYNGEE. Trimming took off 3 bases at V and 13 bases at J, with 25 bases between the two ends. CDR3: CASSERLDKDAADFF. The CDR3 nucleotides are TGTGCCAGCAGCGAAAGACTCGACAAGGACGCTGCAGATTTCTTT.

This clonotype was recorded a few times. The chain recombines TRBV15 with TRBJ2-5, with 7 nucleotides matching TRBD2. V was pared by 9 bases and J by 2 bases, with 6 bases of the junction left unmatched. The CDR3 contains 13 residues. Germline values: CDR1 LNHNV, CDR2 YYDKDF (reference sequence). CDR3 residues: CATRRGIQETQYF. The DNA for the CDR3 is TGTGCCACACGGCGGGGGATACAAGAGACCCAGTACTTC.

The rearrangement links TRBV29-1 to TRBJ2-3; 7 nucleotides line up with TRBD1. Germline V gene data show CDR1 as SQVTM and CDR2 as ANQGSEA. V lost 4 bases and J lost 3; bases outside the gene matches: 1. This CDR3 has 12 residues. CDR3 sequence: CSVGQGTDTQYF. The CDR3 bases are TGCAGCGTTGGACAGGGTACAGATACGCAGTATTTT.

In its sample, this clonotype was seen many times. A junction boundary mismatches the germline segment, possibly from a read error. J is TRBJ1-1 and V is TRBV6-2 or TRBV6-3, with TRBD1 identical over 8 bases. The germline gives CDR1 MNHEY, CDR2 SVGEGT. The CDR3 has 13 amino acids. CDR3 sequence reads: CASSRPQGAEVFF. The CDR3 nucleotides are TGTGCCAGCAGCCGTCCCCAGGGGGCTGAAGTTTTCTTT.

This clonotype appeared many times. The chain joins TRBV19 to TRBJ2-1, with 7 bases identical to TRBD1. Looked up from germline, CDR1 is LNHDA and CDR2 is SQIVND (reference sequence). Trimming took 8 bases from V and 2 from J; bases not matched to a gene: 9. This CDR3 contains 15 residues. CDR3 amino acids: CASRTTGVAYNEQFF. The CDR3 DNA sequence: TGTGCCAGTCGAACTACAGGGGTTGCCTACAATGAGCAGTTCTTC. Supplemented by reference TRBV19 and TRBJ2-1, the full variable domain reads DGGITQSPKYLFRKEGQNVTLSCEQNLNHDAMYWYRQDPGQGLRLIYYSQIVNDFQKGDIAEGYSVSREKKESFPLTVTSAQKNPTAFYLCASRTTGVAYNEQFFGPGTRLTVL.

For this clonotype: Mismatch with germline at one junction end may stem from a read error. The CDR3 loop reads CASSLDSLAFDGYTF. DNA for the CDR3: TGCGCCAGCAGCTTGGACAGCCTAGCCTTCGATGGCTACACCTTC. The chain employs TRBV7-2 and TRBJ1-2; a possible D gene is TRBD1 (6 bases). The CDR3 consists of 15 residues. From germline, CDR1 is SGHTA and CDR2 FQGNSA.

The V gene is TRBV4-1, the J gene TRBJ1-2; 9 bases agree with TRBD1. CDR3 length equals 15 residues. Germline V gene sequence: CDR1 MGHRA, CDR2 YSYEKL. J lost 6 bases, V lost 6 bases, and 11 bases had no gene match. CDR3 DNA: TGCGCCAGCAGACCGTTCGAAACAGGGGGCGATGGCTACACCTTC. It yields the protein CASRPFETGGDGYTF.

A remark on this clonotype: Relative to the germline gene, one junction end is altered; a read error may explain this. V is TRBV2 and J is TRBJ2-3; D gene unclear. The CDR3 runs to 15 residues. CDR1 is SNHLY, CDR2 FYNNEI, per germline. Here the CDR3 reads CASSDSGRSTDTQYF. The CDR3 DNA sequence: TGTGCTAGCAGTGACTCCGGAAGAAGCACAGATACGCAGTATTTT.

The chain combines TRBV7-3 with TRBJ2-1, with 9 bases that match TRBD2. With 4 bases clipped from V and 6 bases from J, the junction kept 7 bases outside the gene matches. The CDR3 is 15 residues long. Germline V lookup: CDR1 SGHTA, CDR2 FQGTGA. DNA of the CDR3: TGTGCCAGCAGCTCCGGCGGGGGGGACGGCAATGAGCAGTTCTTC. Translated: CASSSGGGDGNEQFF.

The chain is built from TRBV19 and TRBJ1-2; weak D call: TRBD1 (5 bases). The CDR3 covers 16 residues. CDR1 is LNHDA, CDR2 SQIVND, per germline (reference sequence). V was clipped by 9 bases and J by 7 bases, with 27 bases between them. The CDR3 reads CASTPDEGTHTRGYTF. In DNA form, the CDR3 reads TGTGCCAGCACCCCAGATGAGGGGACCCATACTCGTGGCTACACCTTC.

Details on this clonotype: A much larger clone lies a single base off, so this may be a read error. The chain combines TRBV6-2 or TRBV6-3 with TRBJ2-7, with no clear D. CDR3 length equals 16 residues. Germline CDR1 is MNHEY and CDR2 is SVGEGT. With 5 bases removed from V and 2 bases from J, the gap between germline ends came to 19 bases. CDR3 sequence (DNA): TGTGCCAGCAGTAACGAAGCAGGCTCTTTACCCTACGAGCAGTACTTC. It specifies CASSNEAGSLPYEQYF.

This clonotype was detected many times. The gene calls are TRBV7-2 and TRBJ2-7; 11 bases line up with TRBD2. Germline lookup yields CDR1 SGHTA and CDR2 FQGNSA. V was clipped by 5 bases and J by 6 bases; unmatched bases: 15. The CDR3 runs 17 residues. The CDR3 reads CASSGGIAGGRLSEQYF. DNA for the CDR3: TGTGCCAGCAGCGGGGGTATAGCGGGGGGGCGTTTATCCGAGCAGTACTTC.

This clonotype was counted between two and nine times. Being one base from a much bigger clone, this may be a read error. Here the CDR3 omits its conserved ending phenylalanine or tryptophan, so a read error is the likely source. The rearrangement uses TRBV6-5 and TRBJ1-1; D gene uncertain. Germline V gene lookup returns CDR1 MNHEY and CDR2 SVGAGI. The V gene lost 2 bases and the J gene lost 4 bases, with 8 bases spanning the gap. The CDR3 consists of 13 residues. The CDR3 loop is CASSYKEGTEAFL. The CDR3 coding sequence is TGTGCCAGCAGTTACAAGGAGGGCACTGAAGCTTTCCTT.

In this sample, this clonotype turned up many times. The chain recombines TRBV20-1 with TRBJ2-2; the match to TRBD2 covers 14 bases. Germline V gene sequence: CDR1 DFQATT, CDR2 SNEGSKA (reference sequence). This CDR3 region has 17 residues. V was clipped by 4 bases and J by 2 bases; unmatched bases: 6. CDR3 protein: CSAKGLAGAVNTGELFF. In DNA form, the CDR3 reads TGCAGTGCTAAGGGACTAGCGGGGGCCGTCAACACCGGGGAGCTGTTTTTT.

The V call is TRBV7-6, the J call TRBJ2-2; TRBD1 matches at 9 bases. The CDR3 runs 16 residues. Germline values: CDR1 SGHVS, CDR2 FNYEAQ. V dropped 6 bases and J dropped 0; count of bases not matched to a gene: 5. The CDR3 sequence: CASRPGQGTNTGELFF. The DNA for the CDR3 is TGTGCCAGCAGACCGGGACAGGGAACGAACACCGGGGAGCTGTTTTTT.

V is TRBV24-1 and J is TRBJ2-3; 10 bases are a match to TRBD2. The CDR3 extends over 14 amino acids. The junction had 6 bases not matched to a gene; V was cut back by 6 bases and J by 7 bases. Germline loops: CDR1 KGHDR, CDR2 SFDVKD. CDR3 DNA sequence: TGTGCCACCAGTCCTAGCGGGGGAGGGAATACGCAGTATTTT. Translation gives CATSPSGGGNTQYF.

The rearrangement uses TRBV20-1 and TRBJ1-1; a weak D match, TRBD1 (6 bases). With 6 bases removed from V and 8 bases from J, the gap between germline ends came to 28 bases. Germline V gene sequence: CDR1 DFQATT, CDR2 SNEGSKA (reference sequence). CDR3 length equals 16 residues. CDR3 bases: TGCAGTGCCTCACAGGCCGGGACAAGATCGGGCACCGAAGCTTTCTTT. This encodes CSASQAGTRSGTEAFF.

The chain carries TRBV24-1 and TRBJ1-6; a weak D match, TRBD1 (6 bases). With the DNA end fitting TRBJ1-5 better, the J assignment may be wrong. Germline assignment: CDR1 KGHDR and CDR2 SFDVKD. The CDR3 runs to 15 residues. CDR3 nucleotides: TGTGCCACCAGTGACTTAACAGGGAGCAATATTCCCCAGCATTTT. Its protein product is CATSDLTGSNIPQHF.

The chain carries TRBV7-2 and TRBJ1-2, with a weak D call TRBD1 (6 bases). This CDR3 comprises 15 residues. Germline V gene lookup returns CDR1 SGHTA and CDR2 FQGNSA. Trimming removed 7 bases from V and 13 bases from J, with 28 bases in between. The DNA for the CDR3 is TGTGCCAGCAACCGACCACGGGCATCGGGGGCCAACTTCACCTTC. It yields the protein CASNRPRASGANFTF.

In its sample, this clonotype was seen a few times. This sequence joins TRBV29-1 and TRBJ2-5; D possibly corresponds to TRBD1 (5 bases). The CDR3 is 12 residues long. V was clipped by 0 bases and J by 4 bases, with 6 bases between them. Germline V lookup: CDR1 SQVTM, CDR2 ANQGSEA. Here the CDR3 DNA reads TGCAGCGTTGAAGATCAGGGAGAGACCCAGTACTTC. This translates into CSVEDQGETQYF. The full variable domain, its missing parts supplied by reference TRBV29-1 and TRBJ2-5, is SAVISQKPSRDICQRGTSLTIQCQVDSQVTMMFWYRQQPGQSLTLIATANQGSEATYESGFVIDKFPISRPNLTFSTLTVSNMSPEDSSIYLCSVEDQGETQYFGPGTRLLVL.